This entry lists 28 T cell receptor beta chains sequenced from one sample in a study of monozygotic twins with inflammatory bowel disease. TCRdb re-called the 5' RACE reads; one entry per CDR3 protein, DNA not given. This repertoire includes some 450,000 distinct CDR3 sequences. Input material: blood. The receptors derive from a human donor with ulcerative colitis or Crohn's disease, or a healthy co-twin of an affected twin (not recorded which).

The chain carries TRBV7-9 and TRBJ2-5; TCRdb proposes TRBD2, but this gene call is untestable without DNA. This CDR3 contains 16 residues. Germline values: CDR1 SEHNR, CDR2 FQNEAQ (reference sequence). Here the CDR3 reads CASSLVPLAGGGTQYF.

The chain combines TRBV2 with TRBJ2-5; as DNA is missing, the TRBD1 call by TCRdb cannot be tested. Germline lookup yields CDR1 SNHLY and CDR2 FYNNEI. This CDR3 is built from 13 residues. The CDR3 region is CASFGQPQETQYF.

The genes are TRBV3-1 and TRBJ2-1; TCRdb's D call, TRBD1, is unchecked because there is no DNA. CDR3 length: 14 amino acids. Per the germline V gene, CDR1 is LGHDT and CDR2 is YNNKEL (reference sequence). This CDR3 is CASRVTGGSDEQFF.

The chain links TRBV5-1 to TRBJ1-6. The germline V gene encodes CDR1 SGHRS and CDR2 YFSETQ. The CDR3 runs to 14 residues. The CDR3 is CASSQDPTGSPLHF.

This rearrangement joins TRBV6-1 to TRBJ2-7; TCRdb selects TRBD1, and the lack of DNA leaves this call unchecked. The germline V gene encodes CDR1 MNHNS and CDR2 SASEGT. CDR3 length: 16 residues. CDR3 sequence: CASSLPGQGVSYEQYF.

J is TRBJ2-7 and V is TRBV30; TCRdb calls TRBD1, which cannot be checked without DNA. The CDR3 is made up of 13 amino acids. From germline, CDR1 is GTSNPN and CDR2 SVGIG (reference sequence). The CDR3 loop reads CAWSQGRRSEQYF.

The chain combines TRBV7-2 with TRBJ2-7; the D call of TRBD1 rests on TCRdb alone, since no DNA is present to check it. In germline, CDR1 is SGHTA, CDR2 FQGNSA. CDR3 length: 15 residues. The CDR3 sequence: CASSPPGGSSIKQYF.

The CDR3 spells CASSPRRLMNTEAFF. The rearrangement links TRBV7-8 to TRBJ1-1. Germline assignment: CDR1 SGHVS and CDR2 FQNEAQ. This CDR3 is built from 15 residues.

The gene calls are TRBV7-9 and TRBJ1-1; the D call of TRBD1 rests on TCRdb alone, since no DNA is present to check it. Germline values: CDR1 SEHNR, CDR2 FQNEAQ (reference sequence). This CDR3 region has 13 residues. The chain's CDR3 is CASSSRGSFEAFF.

V usage is TRBV27 and J usage is TRBJ2-7; with no DNA, the TCRdb D assignment of TRBD1 cannot be verified. This CDR3 is 17 amino acids long. CDR1 and CDR2 from the germline V gene are MNHEY and SMNVEV (reference sequence). The CDR3: CASSLSMRGDSSYEQYF.

This chain joins TRBV27 and TRBJ1-4. Germline V lookup: CDR1 MNHEY, CDR2 SMNVEV (reference sequence). This CDR3 contains 14 residues. The CDR3 sequence: CASSPTPRSEKLFF.

The gene calls are TRBV6-1 and TRBJ2-7; TCRdb names TRBD2, which stays unverified in the absence of DNA. The germline gives CDR1 MNHNS, CDR2 SASEGT. There are 17 residues in the CDR3. CDR3 region: CASRERPTGALVYEQYF.

The V and J genes are TRBV5-4 and TRBJ2-2. Germline-derived CDR1 and CDR2 are SGHNT and YYREEE (reference sequence). The CDR3 sequence is 14 residues long. The CDR3 loop is CASSLAGNAGELFF.

The rearrangement links TRBV11-1 to TRBJ2-1. Germline-derived CDR1 and CDR2 are SGHAT and FQDESV (reference sequence). The CDR3 is 15 amino acids. The CDR3: CASTSGRGSYNEQFF.

The chain combines TRBV5-4 with TRBJ1-2; the TCRdb call, TRBD1, lacks DNA for checking. The CDR3 is 14 residues long. Germline V gene sequence: CDR1 SGHNT, CDR2 YYREEE (reference sequence). CDR3 protein: CASSLAGQIYGYTF.

The chain employs TRBV6-2 or TRBV6-3 and TRBJ1-1. This CDR3 contains 14 residues. Germline assignment: CDR1 MNHEY and CDR2 SVGEGT. The CDR3 reads CASSYAEMNTEAFF.

V and J are TRBV7-2 and TRBJ2-7; TCRdb's D gene call, TRBD2, goes unchecked for lack of DNA. The CDR3 spans 15 residues. CDR1 is SGHTA and CDR2 is FQGNSA in the germline V gene. The CDR3 loop is CASSPSSGSSYEQYF.

CDR3: CASSFPGGLDQPQHF. This chain joins TRBV12-3 or TRBV12-4 and TRBJ1-5; the TRBD1 assignment by TCRdb is unverifiable without DNA. This CDR3 spans 15 amino acids.

The rearrangement uses TRBV7-2 and TRBJ2-3; the D gene TCRdb calls, TRBD1, cannot be checked with no DNA. Germline V gene sequence: CDR1 SGHTA, CDR2 FQGNSA. CDR3 size: 15 residues. CDR3 sequence reads: CASSLGTGTPDTQYF.

The chain has TRBV5-1 and TRBJ2-3. This CDR3 spans 15 amino acids. Germline loops: CDR1 SGHRS, CDR2 YFSETQ. CDR3 region: CASSLYGRPSDTQYF.

The CDR3 spells CASGPRTSRSKDTQYF. The V gene is TRBV7-6, the J gene TRBJ2-3; as DNA is missing, the TRBD2 call by TCRdb cannot be tested. CDR1 is SGHVS and CDR2 is FNYEAQ in the germline V gene. This CDR3 is 16 amino acids long.

The chain combines TRBV6-1 with TRBJ2-1; TCRdb returns TRBD1, unconfirmable since there is no DNA. Germline CDR1 and CDR2: MNHNS and SASEGT. CDR3 size: 13 residues. The CDR3 region is CASSRIKGVDQFF.

V is TRBV20-1 and J is TRBJ2-7. The CDR3 extends over 15 amino acids. The germline V gene has CDR1 DFQATT and CDR2 SNEGSKA (reference sequence). The CDR3: CSARVLAGISYEQYF.

The rearrangement links TRBV29-1 to TRBJ2-1; the TCRdb call, TRBD2, lacks DNA for checking. CDR3 length: 17 residues. Germline CDR1 SQVTM, CDR2 ANQGSEA. The CDR3 here is CSVRGGQGTGYVNEQFF.

The genes are TRBV7-2 and TRBJ2-2. CDR1 is SGHTA, CDR2 FQGNSA, per germline. The CDR3 covers 14 residues. The CDR3 sequence is CASSPHSLSGELFF.

The chain links TRBV19 to TRBJ2-7. The CDR3 loop spans 13 amino acids. Germline V gene data show CDR1 as LNHDA and CDR2 as SQIVND (reference sequence). The CDR3: CASSKQDPYEQYF.

The chain combines TRBV3-1 with TRBJ2-2; TCRdb returns TRBD1, unconfirmable since there is no DNA. In germline, CDR1 is LGHDT, CDR2 YNNKEL (reference sequence). The CDR3 consists of 16 residues. CDR3 sequence: CASSQTGGAVTGELFF.

This sequence joins TRBV6-5 and TRBJ2-5. The germline V gene encodes CDR1 MNHEY and CDR2 SVGAGI. The CDR3 is 11 amino acids. The CDR3 region is CASSHGQTQYF.